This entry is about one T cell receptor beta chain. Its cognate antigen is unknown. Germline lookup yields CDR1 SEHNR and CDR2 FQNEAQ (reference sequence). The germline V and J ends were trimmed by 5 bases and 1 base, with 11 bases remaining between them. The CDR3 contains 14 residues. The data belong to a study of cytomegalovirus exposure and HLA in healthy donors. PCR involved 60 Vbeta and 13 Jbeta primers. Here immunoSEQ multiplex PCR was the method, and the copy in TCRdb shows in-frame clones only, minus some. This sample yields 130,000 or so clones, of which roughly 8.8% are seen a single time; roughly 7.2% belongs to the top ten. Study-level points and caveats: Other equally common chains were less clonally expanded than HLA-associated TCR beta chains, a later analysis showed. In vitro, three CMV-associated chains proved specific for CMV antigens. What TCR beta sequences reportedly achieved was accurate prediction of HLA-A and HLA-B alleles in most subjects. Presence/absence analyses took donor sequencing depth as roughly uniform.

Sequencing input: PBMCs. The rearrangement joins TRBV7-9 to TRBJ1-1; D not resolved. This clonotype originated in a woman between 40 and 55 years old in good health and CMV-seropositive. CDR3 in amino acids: CASSKTRENTEAFF. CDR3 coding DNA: TGTGCCAGCAGCAAAACCCGGGAGAACACTGAAGCTTTCTTT.